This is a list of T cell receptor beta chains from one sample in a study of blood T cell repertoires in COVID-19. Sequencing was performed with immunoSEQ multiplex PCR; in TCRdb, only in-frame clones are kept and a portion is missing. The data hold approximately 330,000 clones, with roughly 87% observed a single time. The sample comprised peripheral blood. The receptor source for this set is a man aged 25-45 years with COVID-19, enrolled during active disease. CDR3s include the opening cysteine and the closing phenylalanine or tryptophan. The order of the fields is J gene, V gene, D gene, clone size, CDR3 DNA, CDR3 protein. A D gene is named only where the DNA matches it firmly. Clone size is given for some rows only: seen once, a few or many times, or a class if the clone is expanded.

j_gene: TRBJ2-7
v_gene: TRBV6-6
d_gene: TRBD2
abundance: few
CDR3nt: TGTGCCAGCAGTCTAATATACGGGACTAGCGTGGGCAATGAGCAGTACTTC
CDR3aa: CASSLIYGTSVGNEQYF

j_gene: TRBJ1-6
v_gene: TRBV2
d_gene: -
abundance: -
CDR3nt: TGTGCCAGCAGTTATATGGGCCCTATAGATTCACCCCTCCACTTT
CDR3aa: CASSYMGPIDSPLHF

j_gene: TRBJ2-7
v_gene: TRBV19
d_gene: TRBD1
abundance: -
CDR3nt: TGTGCCAGTAGTATAATCAAGGGGGCTAGCGAGCAGTACTTC
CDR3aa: CASSIIKGASEQYF

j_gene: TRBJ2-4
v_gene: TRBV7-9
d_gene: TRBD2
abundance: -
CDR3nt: TGTGCCAGCAGCTTAGGGGGACTAGCGGGAGTGGAAAACATTCAGTACTTC
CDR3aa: CASSLGGLAGVENIQYF

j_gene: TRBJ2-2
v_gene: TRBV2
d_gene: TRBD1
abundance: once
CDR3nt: TGTGCCAGCATAGGGACAGGGAGCACCGGGGAGCTGTTTTTT
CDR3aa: CASIGTGSTGELFF

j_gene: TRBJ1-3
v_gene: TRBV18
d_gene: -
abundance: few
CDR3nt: TGTGCCAGCTCACCACCGAGGAGGGACTCTGGAAACACCATATATTTT
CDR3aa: CASSPPRRDSGNTIYF

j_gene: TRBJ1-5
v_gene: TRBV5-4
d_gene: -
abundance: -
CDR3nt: TGTGCCAGCAGCTTGGAAGAGAATCAGCCCCAGCATTTT
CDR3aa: CASSLEENQPQHF

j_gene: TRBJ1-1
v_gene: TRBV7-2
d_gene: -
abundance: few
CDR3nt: TGTGCCAGCAGCTTAGAAACAACAGGGAGTGACACTGAAGCTTTCTTT
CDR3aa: CASSLETTGSDTEAFF

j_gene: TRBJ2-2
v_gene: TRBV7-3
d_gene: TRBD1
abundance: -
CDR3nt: TGTGCCAGCAGCCACATTCTACAGGGGGCGCGTTCTGGGGAGCTGTTTTTT
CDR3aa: CASSHILQGARSGELFF

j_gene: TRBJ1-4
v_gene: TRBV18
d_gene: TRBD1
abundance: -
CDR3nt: TGTGCCAGCTCACCAAGGACAGGGGATGAAAAACTGTTTTTT
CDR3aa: CASSPRTGDEKLFF

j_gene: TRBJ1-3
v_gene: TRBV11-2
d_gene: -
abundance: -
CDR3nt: TGTGCCAGCAGCTTTACAGACTCTGGAAACACCATATATTTT
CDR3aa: CASSFTDSGNTIYF

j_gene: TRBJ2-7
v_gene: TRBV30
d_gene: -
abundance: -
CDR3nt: TGTGCCTGGAGTGTACGTGGGGGCGTAAAAGCCTACGAGCAGTACTTC
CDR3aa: CAWSVRGGVKAYEQYF

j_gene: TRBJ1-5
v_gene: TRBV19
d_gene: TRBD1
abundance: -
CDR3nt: TGTGCCACTGGGGCAGGGGGTTACAATCAGCCCCAGCATTTT
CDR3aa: CATGAGGYNQPQHF

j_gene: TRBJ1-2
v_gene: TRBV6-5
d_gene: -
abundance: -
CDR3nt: TGTGCCAGCAGCCGCCGACCGGAGAGCCATGGCTACACCTTC
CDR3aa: CASSRRPESHGYTF

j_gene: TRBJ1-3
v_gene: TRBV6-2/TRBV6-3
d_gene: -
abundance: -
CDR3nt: TGTGCCAGCAGTTACTACCCCCGGAGGGAAACAAGATCTGGAAACACCATATATTTT
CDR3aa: CASSYYPRRETRSGNTIYF